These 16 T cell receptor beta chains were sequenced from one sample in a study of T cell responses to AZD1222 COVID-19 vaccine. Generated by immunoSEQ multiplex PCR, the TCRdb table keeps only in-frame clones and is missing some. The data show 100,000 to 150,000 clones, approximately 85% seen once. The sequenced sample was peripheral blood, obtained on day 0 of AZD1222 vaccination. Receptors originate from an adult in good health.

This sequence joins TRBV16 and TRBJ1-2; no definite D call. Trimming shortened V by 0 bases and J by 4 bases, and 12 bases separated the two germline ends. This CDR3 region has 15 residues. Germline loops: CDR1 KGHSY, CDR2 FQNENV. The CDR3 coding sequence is TGTGCCAGCAGCCAATCAGTCCCTGGGTTCTATGGCTACACCTTC. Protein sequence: CASSQSVPGFYGYTF. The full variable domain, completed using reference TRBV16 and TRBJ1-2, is GEEVAQTPKHLVRGEGQKAKLYCAPIKGHSYVFWYQQVLKNEFKFLISFQNENVFDETGMPKERFSAKCLPNSPCSLEIQATKLEDSAVYFCASSQSVPGFYGYTFGSGTRLTVV.

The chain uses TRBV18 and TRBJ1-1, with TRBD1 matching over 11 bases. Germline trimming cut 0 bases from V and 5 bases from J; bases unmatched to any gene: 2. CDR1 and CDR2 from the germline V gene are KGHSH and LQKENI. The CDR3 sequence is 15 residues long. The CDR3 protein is CASSPPGTGGTEAFF. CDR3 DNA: TGTGCCAGCTCACCACCGGGGACAGGGGGGACTGAAGCTTTCTTT.

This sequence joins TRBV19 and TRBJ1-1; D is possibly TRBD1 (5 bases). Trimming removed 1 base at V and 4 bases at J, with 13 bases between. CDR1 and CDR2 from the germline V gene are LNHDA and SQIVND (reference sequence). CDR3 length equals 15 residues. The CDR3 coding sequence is TGTGCCAGTAGTATAGGGGGAGGGGCGGGCACTGAAGCTTTCTTT. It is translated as CASSIGGGAGTEAFF.

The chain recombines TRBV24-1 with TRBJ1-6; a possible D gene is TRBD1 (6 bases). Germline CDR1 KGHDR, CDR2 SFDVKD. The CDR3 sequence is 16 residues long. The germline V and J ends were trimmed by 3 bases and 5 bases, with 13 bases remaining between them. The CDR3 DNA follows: TGTGCCACCAGTGATGCTTCGACAGGCAATAATTCACCCCTCCACTTT. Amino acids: CATSDASTGNNSPLHF.

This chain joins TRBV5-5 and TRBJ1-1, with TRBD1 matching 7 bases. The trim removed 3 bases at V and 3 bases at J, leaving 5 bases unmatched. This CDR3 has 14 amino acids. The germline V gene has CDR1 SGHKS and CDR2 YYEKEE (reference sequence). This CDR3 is CASSSRQGYTEAFF. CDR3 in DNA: TGTGCCAGCAGCTCAAGACAGGGATACACTGAAGCTTTCTTT.

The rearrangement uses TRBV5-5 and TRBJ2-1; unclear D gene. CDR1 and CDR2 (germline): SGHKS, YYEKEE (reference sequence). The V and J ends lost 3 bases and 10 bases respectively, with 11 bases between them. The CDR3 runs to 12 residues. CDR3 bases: TGTGCCAGCAGCTACAGCCCTGAAGAGCAGTTCTTC. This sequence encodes CASSYSPEEQFF.

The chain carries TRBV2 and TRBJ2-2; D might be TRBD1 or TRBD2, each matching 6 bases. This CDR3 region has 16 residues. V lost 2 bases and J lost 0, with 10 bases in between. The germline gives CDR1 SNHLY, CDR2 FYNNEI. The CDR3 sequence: CASSEYGGANTGELFF. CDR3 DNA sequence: TGTGCCAGCAGTGAATACGGGGGCGCGAACACCGGGGAGCTGTTTTTT.

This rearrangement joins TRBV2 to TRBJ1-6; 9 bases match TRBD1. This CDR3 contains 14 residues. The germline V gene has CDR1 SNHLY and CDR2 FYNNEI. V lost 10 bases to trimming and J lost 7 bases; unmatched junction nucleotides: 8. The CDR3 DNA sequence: TGTGCCACCCCGGGACAGGGATTAAATTCACCCCTCCACTTT. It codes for CATPGQGLNSPLHF.

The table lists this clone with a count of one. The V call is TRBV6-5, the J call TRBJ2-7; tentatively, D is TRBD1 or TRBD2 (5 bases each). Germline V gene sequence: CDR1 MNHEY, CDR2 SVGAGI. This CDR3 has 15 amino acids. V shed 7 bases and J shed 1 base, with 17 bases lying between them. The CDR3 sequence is CASTKRDGGSYEQYF. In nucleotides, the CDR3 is TGTGCCAGCACCAAACGGGACGGTGGTTCCTACGAGCAGTACTTC.

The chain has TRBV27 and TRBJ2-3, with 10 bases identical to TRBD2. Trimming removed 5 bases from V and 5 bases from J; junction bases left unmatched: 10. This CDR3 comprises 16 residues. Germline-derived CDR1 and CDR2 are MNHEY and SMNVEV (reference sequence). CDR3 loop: CASSNPSGRGGDTQYF. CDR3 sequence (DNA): TGTGCCAGCAGTAACCCTAGCGGGAGAGGCGGAGATACGCAGTATTTT.

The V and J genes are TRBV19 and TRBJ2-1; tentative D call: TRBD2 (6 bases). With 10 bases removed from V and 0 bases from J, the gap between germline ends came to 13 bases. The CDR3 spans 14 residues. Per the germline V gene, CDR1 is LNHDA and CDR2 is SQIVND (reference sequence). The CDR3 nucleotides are TGTGCCACCCGTCCGCGGGGCTCCTACAATGAGCAGTTCTTC. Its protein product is CATRPRGSYNEQFF.

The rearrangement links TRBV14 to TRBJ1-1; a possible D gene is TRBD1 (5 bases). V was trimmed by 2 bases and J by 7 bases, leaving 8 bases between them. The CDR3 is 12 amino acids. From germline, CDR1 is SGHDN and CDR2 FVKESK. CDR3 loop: CASSQWDGEAFF. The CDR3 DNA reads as TGTGCCAGCAGCCAATGGGACGGTGAAGCTTTCTTT.

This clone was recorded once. In DNA form, the CDR3 reads TGTGCCAGCAGTTACAAGGGGCAGGGGGGCTACGAGCAGTACTTC. Translation gives CASSYKGQGGYEQYF. The V and J genes are TRBV6-5 and TRBJ2-7; maybe TRBD1 (7 bases). Germline loops: CDR1 MNHEY, CDR2 SVGAGI. The ends were cut back, 2 bases at V and 3 bases at J, with 14 bases in the middle. This CDR3 contains 15 residues.

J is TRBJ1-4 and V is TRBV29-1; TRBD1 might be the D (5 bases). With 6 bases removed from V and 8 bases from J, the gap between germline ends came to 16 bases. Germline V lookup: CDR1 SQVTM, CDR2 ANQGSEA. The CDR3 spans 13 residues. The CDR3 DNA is TGCAGCGTCGCTACCGGGACGGGGGAAAAACTGTTTTTT. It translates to CSVATGTGEKLFF.

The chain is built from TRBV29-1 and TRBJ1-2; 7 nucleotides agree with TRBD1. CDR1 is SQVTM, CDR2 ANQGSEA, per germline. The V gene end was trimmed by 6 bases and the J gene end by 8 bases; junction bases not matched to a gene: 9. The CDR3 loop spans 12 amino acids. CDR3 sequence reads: CSVTHGTVGYTF. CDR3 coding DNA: TGCAGCGTGACTCACGGGACAGTGGGCTACACCTTC.

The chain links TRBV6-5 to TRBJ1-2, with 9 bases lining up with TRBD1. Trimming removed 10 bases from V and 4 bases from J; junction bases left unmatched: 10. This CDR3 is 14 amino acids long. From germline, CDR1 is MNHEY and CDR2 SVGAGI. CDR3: CAIRTGDSLYGYTF. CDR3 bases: TGTGCCATCAGGACAGGGGATAGCCTCTATGGCTACACCTTC.